Sequencing of this T cell receptor (beta chain) was carried out in a study of T cell changes during pregnancy in multiple sclerosis (dated by TCRdb to between 2018 and 2021). Regarding the study in general: The study looked at changes in the T cell repertoire across pregnancy in women with multiple sclerosis.

To note about this clone: No antigen is known for it. Base quality data are lacking; no much larger clone is found one base away.

From the germline V gene, CDR1 is SGHTA and CDR2 is FQGNSA. The CDR3 runs 16 residues from the cysteine to the phenylalanine. The only DNA kept is the CDR3, 48 bases in frame from the first base. Trimming leaves V shorter by 5 bases and J shorter by 6 bases, with the junction holding 13 bases beyond the gene matches. Receptor libraries were prepared by the immunoSEQ multiplex PCR assay. TCRdb retrieved this table from immuneACCESS and kept in-frame rearrangements only. Not all clones are present; in checked studies, unresolved V genes account for under half, and no reason is known for the remainder. Across this sample there are some 53,000 clones, with approximately 92% seen only once. The top ten constitute roughly 0.25% of the sample.

The V gene is TRBV7-2 and the J gene is TRBJ2-3; 8 bases in between match TRBD1. The sequencing here drew on CD4+ T cells from peripheral blood mononuclear cells, taken in the third trimester of pregnancy. The origin of this receptor is a female donor with multiple sclerosis, enrolled in a pregnancy study. The CDR3 reads as follows: CASSNTGGSFADTQYF. The DNA sequence is as follows: TGTGCCAGCAGCAACACAGGGGGAAGTTTTGCGGATACGCAGTATTTT.